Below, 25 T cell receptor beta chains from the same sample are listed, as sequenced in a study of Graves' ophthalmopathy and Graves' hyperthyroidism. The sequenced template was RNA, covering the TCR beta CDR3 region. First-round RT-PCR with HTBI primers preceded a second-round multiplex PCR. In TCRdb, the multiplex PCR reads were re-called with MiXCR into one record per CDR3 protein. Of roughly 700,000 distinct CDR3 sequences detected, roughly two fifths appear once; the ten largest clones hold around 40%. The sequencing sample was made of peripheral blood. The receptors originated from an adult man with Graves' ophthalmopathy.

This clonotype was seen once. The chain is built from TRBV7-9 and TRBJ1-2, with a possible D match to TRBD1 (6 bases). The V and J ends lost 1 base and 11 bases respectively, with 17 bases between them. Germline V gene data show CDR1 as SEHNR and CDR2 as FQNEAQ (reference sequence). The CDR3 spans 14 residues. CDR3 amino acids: CASSLGGASALYTF. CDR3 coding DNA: TGTGCCAGCAGCTTAGGGGGGGCTAGCGCTTTGTACACCTTC.

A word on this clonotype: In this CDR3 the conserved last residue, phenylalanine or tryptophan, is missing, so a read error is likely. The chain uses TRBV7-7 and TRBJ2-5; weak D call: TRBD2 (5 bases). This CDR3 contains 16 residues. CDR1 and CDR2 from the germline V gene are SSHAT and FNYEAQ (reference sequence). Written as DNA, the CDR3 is TGTGCTAGCAGCTTAATGCCCCAAGGGAGTGGGGAGACCCAGTACTGC. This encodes CASSLMPQGSGETQYC.

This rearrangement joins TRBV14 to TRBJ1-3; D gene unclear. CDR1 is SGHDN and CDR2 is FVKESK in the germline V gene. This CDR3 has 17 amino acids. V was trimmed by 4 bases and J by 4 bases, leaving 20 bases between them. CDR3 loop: CASSPTSGGRGGNTIYF. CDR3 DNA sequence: TGTGCCAGCAGCCCGACTTCAGGTGGTCGAGGCGGAAACACCATATATTTT.

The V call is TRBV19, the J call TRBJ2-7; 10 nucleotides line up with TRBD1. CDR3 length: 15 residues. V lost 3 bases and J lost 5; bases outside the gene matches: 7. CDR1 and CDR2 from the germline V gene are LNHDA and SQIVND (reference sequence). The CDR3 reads CASSITRTGGNEQYF. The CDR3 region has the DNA TGTGCCAGTAGTATCACCAGGACAGGGGGGAACGAGCAGTACTTC.

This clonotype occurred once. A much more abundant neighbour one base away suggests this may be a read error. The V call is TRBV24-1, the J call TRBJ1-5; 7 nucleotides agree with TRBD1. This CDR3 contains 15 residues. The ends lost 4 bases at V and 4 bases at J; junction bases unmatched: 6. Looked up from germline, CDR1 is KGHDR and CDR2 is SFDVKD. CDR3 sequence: CATSETQGTNQPQHF. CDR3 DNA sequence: TGTGCCACCAGTGAGACACAGGGGACGAATCAGCCCCAGCATTTT.

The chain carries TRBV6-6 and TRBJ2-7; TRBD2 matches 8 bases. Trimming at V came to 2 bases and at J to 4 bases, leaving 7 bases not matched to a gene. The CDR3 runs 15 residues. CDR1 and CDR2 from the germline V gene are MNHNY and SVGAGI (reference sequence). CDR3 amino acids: CASSYKRERNYEQYF. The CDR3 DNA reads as TGTGCCAGCAGTTACAAGCGGGAGAGAAATTACGAGCAGTACTTC.

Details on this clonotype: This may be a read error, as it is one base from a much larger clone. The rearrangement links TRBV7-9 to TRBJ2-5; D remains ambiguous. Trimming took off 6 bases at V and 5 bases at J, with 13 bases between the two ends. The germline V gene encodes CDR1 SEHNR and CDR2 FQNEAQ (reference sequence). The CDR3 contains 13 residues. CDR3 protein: CASRSWARETQYF. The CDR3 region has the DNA TGTGCCAGCAGGTCCTGGGCAAGGGAGACCCAGTACTTC.

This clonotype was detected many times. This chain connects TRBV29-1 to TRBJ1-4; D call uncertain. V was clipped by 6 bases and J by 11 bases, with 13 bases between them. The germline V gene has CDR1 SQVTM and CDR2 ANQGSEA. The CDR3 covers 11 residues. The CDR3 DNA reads TGCAGCGTCGAATCGTCACCGAAACTGTTTTTT. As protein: CSVESSPKLFF.

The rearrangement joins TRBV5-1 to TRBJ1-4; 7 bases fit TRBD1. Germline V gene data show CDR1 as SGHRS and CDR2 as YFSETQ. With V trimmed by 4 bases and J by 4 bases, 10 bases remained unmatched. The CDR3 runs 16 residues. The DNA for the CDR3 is TGCGCCAGCAGCCCAAAGGGGGCGCCGGGTAATGAAAAACTGTTTTTT. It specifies CASSPKGAPGNEKLFF. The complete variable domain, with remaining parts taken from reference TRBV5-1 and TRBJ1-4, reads KAGVTQTPRYLIKTRGQQVTLSCSPISGHRSVSWYQQTPGQGLQFLFEYFSETQRNKGNFPGRFSGRQFSNSRSEMNVSTLELGDSALYLCASSPKGAPGNEKLFFGSGTQLSVL.

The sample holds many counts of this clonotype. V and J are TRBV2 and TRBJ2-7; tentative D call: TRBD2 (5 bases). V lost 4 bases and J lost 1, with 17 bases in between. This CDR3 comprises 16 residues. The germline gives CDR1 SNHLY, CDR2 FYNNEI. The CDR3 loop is CASSAPEVAGSYEQYF. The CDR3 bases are TGTGCCAGCAGTGCCCCGGAGGTGGCAGGTTCCTACGAGCAGTACTTC. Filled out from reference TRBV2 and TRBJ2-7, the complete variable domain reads EPEVTQTPSHQVTQMGQEVILRCVPISNHLYFYWYRQILGQKVEFLVSFYNNEISEKSEIFDDQFSVERPDGSNFTLKIRSTKLEDSAMYFCASSAPEVAGSYEQYFGPGTRLTVT.

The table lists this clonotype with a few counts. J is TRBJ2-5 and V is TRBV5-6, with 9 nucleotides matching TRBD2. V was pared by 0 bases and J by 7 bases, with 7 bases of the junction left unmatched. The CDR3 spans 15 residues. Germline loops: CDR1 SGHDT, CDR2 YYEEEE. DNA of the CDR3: TGTGCCAGCAGCTTGGGCCTGGGTAGCGGGAGGACCCAGTACTTC. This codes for CASSLGLGSGRTQYF.

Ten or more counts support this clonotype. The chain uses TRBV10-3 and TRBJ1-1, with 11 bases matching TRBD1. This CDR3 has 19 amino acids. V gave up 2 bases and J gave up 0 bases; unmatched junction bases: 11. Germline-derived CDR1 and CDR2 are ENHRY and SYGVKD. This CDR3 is CAISEDGTGGFRVNTEAFF. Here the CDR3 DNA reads TGTGCCATCAGTGAGGACGGGACAGGGGGATTTAGAGTGAACACTGAAGCTTTCTTT.

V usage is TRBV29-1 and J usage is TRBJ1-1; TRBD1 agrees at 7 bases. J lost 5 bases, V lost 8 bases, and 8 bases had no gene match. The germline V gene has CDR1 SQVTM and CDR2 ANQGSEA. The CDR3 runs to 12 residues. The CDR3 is CSFRGRWTEAFF. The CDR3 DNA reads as TGCAGCTTCAGGGGGAGGTGGACTGAAGCTTTCTTT. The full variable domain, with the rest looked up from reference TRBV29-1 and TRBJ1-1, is SAVISQKPSRDICQRGTSLTIQCQVDSQVTMMFWYRQQPGQSLTLIATANQGSEATYESGFVIDKFPISRPNLTFSTLTVSNMSPEDSSIYLCSFRGRWTEAFFGQGTRLTVV.

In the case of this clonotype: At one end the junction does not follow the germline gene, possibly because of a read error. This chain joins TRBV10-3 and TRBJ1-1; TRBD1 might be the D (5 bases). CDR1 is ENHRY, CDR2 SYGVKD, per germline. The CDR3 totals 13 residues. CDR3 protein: CASSRGKNTEAFF. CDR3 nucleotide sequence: TGTGCCAGCAGTCGGGGGAAGAACACTGAAGCTTTCTTT.

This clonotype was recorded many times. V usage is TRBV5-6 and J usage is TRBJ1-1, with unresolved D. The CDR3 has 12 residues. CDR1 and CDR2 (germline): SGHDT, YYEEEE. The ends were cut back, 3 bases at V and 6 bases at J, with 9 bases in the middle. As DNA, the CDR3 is TGTGCCAGCAGCTCGATCGTCTCTGAAGCTTTCTTT. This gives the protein CASSSIVSEAFF.

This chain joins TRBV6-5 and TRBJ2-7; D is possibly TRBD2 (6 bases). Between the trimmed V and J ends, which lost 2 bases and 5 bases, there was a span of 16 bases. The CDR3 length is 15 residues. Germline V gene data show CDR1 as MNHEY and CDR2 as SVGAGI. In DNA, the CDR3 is TGTGCCAGCAGTTACGAGATGCGGGGTCAGCACGAGCAGTACTTC. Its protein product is CASSYEMRGQHEQYF.

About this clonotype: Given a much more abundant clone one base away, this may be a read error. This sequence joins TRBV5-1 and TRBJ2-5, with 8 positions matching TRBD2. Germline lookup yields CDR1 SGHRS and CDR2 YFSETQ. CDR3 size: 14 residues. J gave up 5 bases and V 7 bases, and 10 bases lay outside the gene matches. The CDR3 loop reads CASGSVGGAETQYF. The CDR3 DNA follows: TGCGCCAGCGGCTCCGTCGGGGGGGCCGAGACCCAGTACTTC.

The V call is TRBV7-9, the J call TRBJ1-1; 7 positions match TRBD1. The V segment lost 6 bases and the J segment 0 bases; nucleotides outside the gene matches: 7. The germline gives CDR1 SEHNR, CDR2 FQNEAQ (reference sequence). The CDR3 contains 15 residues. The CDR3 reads CASSLEGQMNTEAFF. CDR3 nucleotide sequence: TGTGCCAGCAGTCTAGAGGGACAGATGAACACTGAAGCTTTCTTT.

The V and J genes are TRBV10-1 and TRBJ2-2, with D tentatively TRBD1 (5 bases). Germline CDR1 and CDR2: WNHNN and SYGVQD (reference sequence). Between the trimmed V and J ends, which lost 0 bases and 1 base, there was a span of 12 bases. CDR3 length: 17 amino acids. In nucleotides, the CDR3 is TGCGCCAGCAGTGAGTCAAGGGGTATTGGGAACACCGGGGAGCTGTTTTTT. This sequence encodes CASSESRGIGNTGELFF.

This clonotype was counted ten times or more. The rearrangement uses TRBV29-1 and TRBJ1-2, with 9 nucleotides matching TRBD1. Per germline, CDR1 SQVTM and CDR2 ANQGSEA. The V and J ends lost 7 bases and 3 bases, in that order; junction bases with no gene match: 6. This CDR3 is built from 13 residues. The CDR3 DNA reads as TGCAGCGCCCTTACAGGGGGCGACTATGGCTACACCTTC. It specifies CSALTGGDYGYTF.

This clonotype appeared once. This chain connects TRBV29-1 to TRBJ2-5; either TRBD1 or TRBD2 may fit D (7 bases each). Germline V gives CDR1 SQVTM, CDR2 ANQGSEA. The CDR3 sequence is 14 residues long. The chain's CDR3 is CSGQRDSVRETQYF. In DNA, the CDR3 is TGCAGTGGGCAGCGGGACAGCGTCCGAGAGACCCAGTACTTC.

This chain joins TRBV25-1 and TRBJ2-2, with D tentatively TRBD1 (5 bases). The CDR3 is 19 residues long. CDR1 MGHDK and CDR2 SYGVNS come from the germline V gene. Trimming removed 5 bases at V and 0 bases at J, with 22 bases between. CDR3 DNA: TGTGCCAGCAGTTTATCCCCCCCAGACAGCGACGCGAACACCGGGGAGCTGTTTTTT. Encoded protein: CASSLSPPDSDANTGELFF.

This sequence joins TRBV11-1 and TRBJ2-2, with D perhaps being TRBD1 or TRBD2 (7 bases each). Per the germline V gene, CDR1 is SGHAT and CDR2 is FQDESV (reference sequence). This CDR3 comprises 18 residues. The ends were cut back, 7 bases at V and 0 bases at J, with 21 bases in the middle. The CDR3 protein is CASKRDRRPETNTGELFF. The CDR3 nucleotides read TGTGCCAGCAAGCGGGACAGAAGACCTGAAACGAACACCGGGGAGCTGTTTTTT.

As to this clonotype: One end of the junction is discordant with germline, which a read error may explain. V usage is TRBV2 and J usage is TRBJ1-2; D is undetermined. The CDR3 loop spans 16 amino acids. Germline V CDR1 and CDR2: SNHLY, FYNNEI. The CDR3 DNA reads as TGCAGCGTTGACAATTCAGTCTGGACTCTGAACTATGGCTACACCTTC. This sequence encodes CSVDNSVWTLNYGYTF.

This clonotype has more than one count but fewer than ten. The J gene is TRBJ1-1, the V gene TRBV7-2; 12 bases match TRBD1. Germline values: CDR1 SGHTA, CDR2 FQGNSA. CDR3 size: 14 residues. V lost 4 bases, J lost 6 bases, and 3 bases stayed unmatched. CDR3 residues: CASSWGQGASEAFF. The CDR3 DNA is TGTGCCAGCAGCTGGGGACAGGGGGCTTCTGAAGCTTTCTTT.